This TCR beta chain was documented in a study of T cell changes during pregnancy in multiple sclerosis. The data were produced by immunoSEQ multiplex PCR, yet TCRdb's version contains in-frame clones alone and is incomplete. The repertoire holds some 76,000 clones, with around 90% as singletons. This CDR3 spans 17 amino acids. From germline, CDR1 is SGHDT and CDR2 YYEEEE. V dropped 2 bases and J dropped 5; count of bases not matched to a gene: 11. Sequenced material: CD4+ T cells from peripheral blood mononuclear cells, taken after pregnancy. V usage is TRBV5-6 and J usage is TRBJ2-3; TRBD2 agrees at 10 bases. This sequence originates from a female donor with multiple sclerosis, enrolled in a pregnancy study. CDR3 nucleotides: TGTGCCAGCAGCTTAATAGGAAGCGGGAGGGCCGGAGATACGCAGTATTTT. Amino acid sequence: CASSLIGSGRAGDTQYF.